The next 14 T cell receptor beta chains were all read from a single sample in a study of blood T cells in healthy people across ages (dated by TCRdb to the mid-2010s). The receptor library was made with 5' RACE. The reads were generated on an Illumina HiSeq 2500. A second PCR of about 6 to 12 cycles was run with a J-beta primer mix and a sample-barcoded 5' primer. TCRdb reworked the public reads: Q25 trimming with fastp, MiXCR clone assembly, productive beta chains retained. Rows merge per CDR3 protein into single entries with the most common DNA and genes. The sample data list some 1.4 million distinct CDR3 sequences, and approximately 42% of these were observed just once. The ten most abundant clones make up roughly 7.9% of the sample. The sequencing input was blood. These receptors originate from a woman aged 18-29 years in good health.

This clonotype was seen at least ten times. CDR3 coding DNA: TGCGCCAGCAGCCAAGAGGTGGTCCGTCCTAGCGGGAGAACGGATGAGCAGTTCTTC. Translating gives CASSQEVVRPSGRTDEQFF. V and J are TRBV4-1 and TRBJ2-1, with 10 bases aligning to TRBD2. In germline, CDR1 is MGHRA, CDR2 YSYEKL. The CDR3 contains 19 residues. With V trimmed by 0 bases and J by 8 bases, 16 bases remained unmatched.

This clonotype was seen more than once but under ten times. J is TRBJ1-2 and V is TRBV30; 9 bases align to TRBD1. CDR1 is GTSNPN and CDR2 is SVGIG in the germline V gene (reference sequence). The J segment lost 6 bases and the V segment lost 3 bases, leaving 11 bases of the junction unmatched. CDR3 length: 15 residues. For the CDR3, the DNA is TGTGCCTGGAGGGGAATTAGGGACAGGGCGAATGGCTACACCTTC. It codes for CAWRGIRDRANGYTF.

The chain links TRBV20-1 to TRBJ1-4, with D uncertain. This CDR3 comprises 17 residues. V lost 0 bases, J lost 0 bases, and 14 bases lay in between. In germline, CDR1 is DFQATT, CDR2 SNEGSKA (reference sequence). CDR3 nucleotide sequence: TGCAGTGCTAGAGATTTTGGGTTGACTCCAACTAATGAAAAACTGTTTTTT. Its translation is CSARDFGLTPTNEKLFF.

The chain uses TRBV9 and TRBJ1-2; the D is unclear. In germline, CDR1 is SGDLS, CDR2 YYNGEE. The CDR3 covers 15 residues. Trimming removed 2 bases from V and 4 bases from J, with 15 bases in between. The CDR3 nucleotides read TGTGCCAGCAGCGTCAATGGTCAGGATGCCTATGGCTACACCTTC. Protein: CASSVNGQDAYGYTF.

The J gene is TRBJ2-1, the V gene TRBV5-1, with 7 bases identical to TRBD2. Germline-derived CDR1 and CDR2 are SGHRS and YFSETQ. The ends lost 5 bases at V and 7 bases at J; junction bases unmatched: 9. This CDR3 is built from 14 residues. CDR3 residues: CASRPSAGDNEQFF. The CDR3 DNA follows: TGCGCCAGCAGACCTTCTGCGGGAGATAATGAGCAGTTCTTC.

This clonotype came up a few times. The V and J genes are TRBV20-1 and TRBJ2-1, with TRBD2 matching over 9 bases. Losses at the gene ends were 3 bases for V and 7 bases for J; bases not matched to a gene: 16. The germline V gene has CDR1 DFQATT and CDR2 SNEGSKA (reference sequence). The length of the CDR3 is 17 residues. This CDR3 reads CSASSGGGAVRLNEQFF. The CDR3 DNA reads as TGCAGTGCTAGTTCTGGCGGGGGGGCCGTTAGGCTGAATGAGCAGTTCTTC.

This rearrangement joins TRBV4-1 to TRBJ1-5; D perhaps matches TRBD1 (5 bases). Between the trimmed V and J ends, which lost 2 bases and 5 bases, there was a span of 10 bases. Germline lookup yields CDR1 MGHRA and CDR2 YSYEKL. The CDR3 sequence is 14 residues long. The CDR3 coding sequence is TGCGCCAGCAGCCAAAACCCGACAGATCAGCCCCAGCATTTT. Translated: CASSQNPTDQPQHF.

With regard to this clonotype: This could be a read error, since a much larger clone is one nucleotide away. The chain combines TRBV12-3 or TRBV12-4 with TRBJ2-3; no definite D call. This CDR3 contains 12 residues. The V and J ends lost 6 bases and 8 bases respectively, with 12 bases between them. The CDR3 DNA follows: TGTGCCAGCAGGTTACGAAGTGGTACGCAGTATTTT. Translating it yields CASRLRSGTQYF.

The J gene is TRBJ2-3, the V gene TRBV12-3 or TRBV12-4, with D perhaps TRBD1 or TRBD2 (6 bases each). Trimming shortened V by 3 bases and J by 6 bases, and 16 bases separated the two germline ends. The CDR3 sequence is 15 residues long. The CDR3 coding sequence is TGTGCCAGCAGTTTTACCGCCGGGGGCATGGATACGCAGTATTTT. Protein: CASSFTAGGMDTQYF.

This clonotype occurred many times. This sequence joins TRBV10-3 and TRBJ2-1; TRBD1 matches at 7 bases. The CDR3 spans 13 residues. Germline loops: CDR1 ENHRY, CDR2 SYGVKD. With V trimmed by 6 bases and J by 8 bases, 7 bases remained unmatched. The CDR3 DNA reads TGTGCCATCAGCACAGGGGATATTGATGAGCAGTTCTTC. Protein product: CAISTGDIDEQFF.

This clonotype was found a few times. The V and J genes are TRBV25-1 and TRBJ2-7, with TRBD2 identical over 13 bases. CDR3 length: 15 residues. After removal of 1 base from V and 10 bases from J, the junction contained 7 bases not matched to a gene. Germline assignment: CDR1 MGHDK and CDR2 SYGVNS. The CDR3 is CASSELGLAGANQYF. The CDR3 coding sequence is TGTGCCAGCAGTGAATTAGGACTAGCGGGGGCGAACCAGTACTTC.

The sample holds one count of this clonotype. The rearrangement links TRBV6-1 to TRBJ1-2, with TRBD1 as a possible D gene (5 bases). The V gene lost 11 bases and the J gene lost 5 bases, with 15 bases spanning the gap. This CDR3 is built from 12 residues. Looked up from germline, CDR1 is MNHNS and CDR2 is SASEGT. The CDR3 region has the DNA TGTGCCTCTGCCGGGACCAAATATGGCTACACCTTC. Its translation: CASAGTKYGYTF.

The chain carries TRBV10-3 and TRBJ2-7; D gene ambiguous. The CDR3 is made up of 13 amino acids. Deletions cut 2 bases from V and 3 bases from J, with 8 bases between. The germline V gene has CDR1 ENHRY and CDR2 SYGVKD. CDR3 in DNA: TGTGCCATCAGTGAGGTCAGGATCTACGAGCAGTACTTC. Encoded protein: CAISEVRIYEQYF.

J is TRBJ2-5 and V is TRBV4-1, with D uncertain. V was shortened by 1 base and J by 1 base, with 10 bases between the two germline ends. The CDR3 is made up of 15 amino acids. CDR1 is MGHRA, CDR2 YSYEKL, per germline. The CDR3 loop reads CASSQVRAPQETQYF. Here the CDR3 DNA reads TGCGCCAGCAGCCAAGTGCGAGCCCCCCAAGAGACCCAGTACTTC.